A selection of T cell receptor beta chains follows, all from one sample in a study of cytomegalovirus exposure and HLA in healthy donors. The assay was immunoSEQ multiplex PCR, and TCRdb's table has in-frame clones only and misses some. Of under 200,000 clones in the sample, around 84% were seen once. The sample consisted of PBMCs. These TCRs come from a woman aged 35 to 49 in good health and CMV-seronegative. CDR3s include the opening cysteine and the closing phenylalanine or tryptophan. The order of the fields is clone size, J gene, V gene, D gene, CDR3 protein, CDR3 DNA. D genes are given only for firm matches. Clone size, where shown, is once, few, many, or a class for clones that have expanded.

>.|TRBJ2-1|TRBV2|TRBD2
CASRWRGGDRQFF
TGTGCCAGCAGGTGGCGGGGGGGGGATCGGCAGTTCTTC
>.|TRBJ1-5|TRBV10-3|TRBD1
CAISEGGTGVWNQPQHF
TGTGCCATCAGTGAGGGCGGAACAGGGGTGTGGAATCAGCCCCAGCATTTT
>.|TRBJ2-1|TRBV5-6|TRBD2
CAGRAGGMAGEQFF
TGTGCAGGACGGGCGGGGGGCATGGCTGGTGAGCAGTTCTTC
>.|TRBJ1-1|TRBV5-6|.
CASSWGTPPRAFF
TGTGCCAGCAGCTGGGGGACACCTCCTAGAGCTTTCTTT
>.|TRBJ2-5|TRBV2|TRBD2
CASSDRTSGGFQETQYF
TGTGCCAGCAGTGACCGGACTAGCGGGGGGTTCCAAGAGACCCAGTACTTC
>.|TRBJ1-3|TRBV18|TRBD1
CASSPLGQGLLSGNTIYF
TGTGCCAGCTCACCACTTGGACAGGGCCTCCTCTCTGGAAACACCATATATTTT
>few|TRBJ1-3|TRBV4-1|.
CASSQAGEGNTIYF
TGCGCCAGCAGCCAAGCAGGGGAGGGAAACACCATATATTTT
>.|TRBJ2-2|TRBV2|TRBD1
CASSRQGSNTGELFF
TGTGCCAGCAGCAGACAGGGATCGAACACCGGGGAGCTGTTTTTT
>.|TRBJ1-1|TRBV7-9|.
CASSDSSTEAFF
TGTGCCAGCAGCGACAGTAGCACTGAAGCTTTCTTT
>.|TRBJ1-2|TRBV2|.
CASSEQGSDYGYTF
TGTGCCAGCAGTGAACAGGGGAGCGACTATGGCTACACCTTC
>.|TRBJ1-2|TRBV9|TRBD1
CASSAQGWYGYTF
TGTGCCAGCAGCGCACAGGGGTGGTATGGCTACACCTTC
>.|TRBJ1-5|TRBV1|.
CTSSQLTGDQPQHF
TGCACCAGCAGCCAACTCACAGGGGACCAGCCCCAGCATTTT
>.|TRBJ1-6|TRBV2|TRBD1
CANRDRVNSPLHF
TGTGCCAACCGGGACAGGGTAAATTCACCCCTCCACTTT
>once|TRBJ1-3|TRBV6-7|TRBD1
CASVGTGSGNTIYF
TGTGCCAGCGTTGGGACAGGGTCTGGAAACACCATATATTTT
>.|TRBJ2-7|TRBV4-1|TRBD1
CASSQGSGTGPTYEQYF
TGCGCCAGCAGCCAAGGGTCTGGGACAGGGCCAACCTACGAGCAGTACTTC
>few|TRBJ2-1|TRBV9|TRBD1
CASSAGQGARYEQFF
TGTGCCAGCAGCGCGGGACAGGGGGCGCGGTATGAGCAGTTCTTC
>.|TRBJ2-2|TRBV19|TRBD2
CASSRLAGAVTGELFF
TGTGCCAGTAGTAGGTTAGCGGGGGCCGTCACCGGGGAGCTGTTTTTT
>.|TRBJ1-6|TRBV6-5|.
CASSYEARHSPLHF
TGTGCCAGCAGTTATGAGGCACGCCATTCACCCCTCCACTTT
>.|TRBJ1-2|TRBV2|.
CASSQLTANYGYTF
TGTGCCAGCAGTCAATTGACAGCTAACTATGGCTACACCTTC
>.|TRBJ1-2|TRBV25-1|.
CASSRDTEYGYTF
TGTGCCAGCAGTAGGGACACCGAGTATGGCTACACCTTC
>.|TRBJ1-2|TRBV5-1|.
CASSLVGGNYGYTF
TGCGCCAGCAGCTTGGTAGGCGGAAACTATGGCTACACCTTC
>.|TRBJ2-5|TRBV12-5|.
CASGSSLEGTQYF
TGTGCTAGTGGTTCCTCCCTAGAAGGGACCCAGTACTTC
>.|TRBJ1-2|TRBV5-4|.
CASSSQGVYGYTF
TGTGCCAGCAGCTCCCAAGGAGTCTATGGCTACACCTTC
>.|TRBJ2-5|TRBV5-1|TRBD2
CASSLEGLAGPQETQYF
TGCGCCAGCAGCTTGGAAGGACTAGCGGGGCCACAAGAGACCCAGTACTTC
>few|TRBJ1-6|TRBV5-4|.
CASSFDRLNSPLHF
TGTGCCAGCAGCTTTGACAGACTCAATTCACCCCTCCACTTT
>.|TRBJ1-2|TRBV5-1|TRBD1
CASSLEWDSYGYTF
TGCGCCAGCAGCTTGGAGTGGGACAGCTATGGCTACACCTTC
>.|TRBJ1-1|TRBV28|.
CASSFGNTEAFF
TGTGCCAGCAGTTTCGGGAACACTGAAGCTTTCTTT
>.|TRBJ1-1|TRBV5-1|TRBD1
CASSLLQGVNTEAFF
TGCGCCAGCAGCTTGTTACAGGGGGTGAACACTGAAGCTTTCTTT
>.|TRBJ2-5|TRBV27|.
CASSGGVERHETQYF
TGTGCCAGCAGTGGAGGGGTGGAACGCCATGAGACCCAGTACTTC
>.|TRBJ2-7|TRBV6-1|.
CASSRGDSISYEQYF
TGTGCCAGCAGTAGGGGGGACAGCATCTCCTACGAGCAGTACTTC
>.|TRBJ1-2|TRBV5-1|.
CASSSRGGGIYGYTF
TGCGCCAGCAGCTCCCGGGGAGGGGGAATCTATGGCTACACCTTC